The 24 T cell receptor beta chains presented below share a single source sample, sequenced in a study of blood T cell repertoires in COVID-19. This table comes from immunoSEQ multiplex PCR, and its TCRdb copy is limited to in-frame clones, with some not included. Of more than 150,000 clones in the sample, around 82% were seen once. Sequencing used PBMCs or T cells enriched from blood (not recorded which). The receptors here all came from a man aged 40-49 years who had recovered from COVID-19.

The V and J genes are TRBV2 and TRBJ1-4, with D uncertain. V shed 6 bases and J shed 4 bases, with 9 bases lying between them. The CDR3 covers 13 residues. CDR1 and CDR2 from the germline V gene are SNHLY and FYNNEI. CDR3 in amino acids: CASSVPYNEKLFF. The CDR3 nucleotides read TGTGCCAGCAGCGTCCCTTATAATGAAAAACTGTTTTTT.

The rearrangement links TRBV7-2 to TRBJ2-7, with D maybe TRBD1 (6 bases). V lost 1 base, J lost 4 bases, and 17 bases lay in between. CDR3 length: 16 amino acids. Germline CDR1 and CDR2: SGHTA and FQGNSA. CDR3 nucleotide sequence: TGTGCCAGCAGCTTAGTTCTGGGGGCGTTAGGATACGAGCAGTACTTC. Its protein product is CASSLVLGALGYEQYF.

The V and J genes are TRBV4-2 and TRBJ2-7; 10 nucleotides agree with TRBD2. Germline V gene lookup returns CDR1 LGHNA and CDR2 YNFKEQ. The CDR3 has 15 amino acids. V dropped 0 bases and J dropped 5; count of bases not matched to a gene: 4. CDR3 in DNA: TGTGCCAGCAGCCAAGATACTAGCGGGAAGCACGAGCAGTACTTC. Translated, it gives CASSQDTSGKHEQYF.

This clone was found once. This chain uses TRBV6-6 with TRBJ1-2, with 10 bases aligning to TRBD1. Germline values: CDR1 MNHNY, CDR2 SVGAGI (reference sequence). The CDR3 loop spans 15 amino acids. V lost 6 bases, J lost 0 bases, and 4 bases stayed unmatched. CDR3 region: CASRRGQGANYGYTF. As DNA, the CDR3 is TGTGCCAGCAGACGCGGACAGGGGGCTAACTATGGCTACACCTTC.

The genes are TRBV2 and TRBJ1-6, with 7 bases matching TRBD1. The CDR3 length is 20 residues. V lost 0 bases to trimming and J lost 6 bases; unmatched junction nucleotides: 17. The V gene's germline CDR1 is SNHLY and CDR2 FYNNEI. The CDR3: CASSEAHTGVSAYINSPLHF. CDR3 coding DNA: TGTGCCAGCAGTGAAGCGCATACAGGGGTTTCGGCTTATATTAATTCACCCCTCCACTTT.

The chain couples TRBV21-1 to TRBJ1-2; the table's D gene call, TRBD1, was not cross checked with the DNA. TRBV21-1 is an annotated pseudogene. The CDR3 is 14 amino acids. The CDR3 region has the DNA TGTGCCAGCAGCCTTCGGACAGGGTGTGATGGCTACACCTTC. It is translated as CASSLRTGCDGYTF.

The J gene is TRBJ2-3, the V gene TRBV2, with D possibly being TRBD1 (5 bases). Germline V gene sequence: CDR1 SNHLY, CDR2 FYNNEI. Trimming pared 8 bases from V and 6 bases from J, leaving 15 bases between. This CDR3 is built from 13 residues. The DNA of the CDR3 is TGTGCCAGCTGTAGGGGATCTACCGATACGCAGTATTTT. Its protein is CASCRGSTDTQYF.

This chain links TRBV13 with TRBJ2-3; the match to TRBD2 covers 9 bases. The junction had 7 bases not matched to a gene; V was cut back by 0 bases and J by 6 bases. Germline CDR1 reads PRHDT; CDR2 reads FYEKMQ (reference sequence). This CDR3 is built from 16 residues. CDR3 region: CASSLGGLASSDTQYF. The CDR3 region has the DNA TGTGCCAGCAGCTTAGGGGGACTAGCATCCTCCGATACGCAGTATTTT.

The CDR3 spells CAWSKPGSDHLHF. The CDR3 region has the DNA TGTGCCTGGAGCAAGCCAGGGTCTGACCACCTCCACTTT. The chain recombines TRBV30 with TRBJ1-6; weak D call: TRBD1 (5 bases). V was shortened by 3 bases and J by 15 bases, with 18 bases between the two germline ends. The germline V gene encodes CDR1 GTSNPN and CDR2 SVGIG (reference sequence). The CDR3 is 13 amino acids.

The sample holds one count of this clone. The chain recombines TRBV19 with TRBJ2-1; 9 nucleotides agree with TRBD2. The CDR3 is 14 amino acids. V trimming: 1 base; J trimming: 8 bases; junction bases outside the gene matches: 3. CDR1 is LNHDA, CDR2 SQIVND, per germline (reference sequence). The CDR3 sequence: CASSIGTSDYEQFF. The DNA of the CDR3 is TGTGCCAGTAGTATAGGGACTAGCGACTATGAGCAGTTCTTC.

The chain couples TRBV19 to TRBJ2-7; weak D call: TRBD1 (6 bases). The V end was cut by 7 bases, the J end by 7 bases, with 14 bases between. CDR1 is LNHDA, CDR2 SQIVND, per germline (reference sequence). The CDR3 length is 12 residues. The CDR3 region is CASTDPGEEQYF. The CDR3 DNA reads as TGTGCCAGTACTGACCCAGGGGAAGAGCAGTACTTC.

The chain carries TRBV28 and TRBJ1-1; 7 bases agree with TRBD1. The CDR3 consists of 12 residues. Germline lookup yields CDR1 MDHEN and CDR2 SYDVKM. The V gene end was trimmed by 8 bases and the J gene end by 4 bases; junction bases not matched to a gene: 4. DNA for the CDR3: TGTGCCAGCCGGACAGGAAGCACTGAAGCTTTCTTT. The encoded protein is CASRTGSTEAFF.

CDR3 coding DNA: TGCGCCAGCAGCTTGGAGGAGAACTATGGCTACACCTTC. This encodes CASSLEENYGYTF. The chain has TRBV5-1 and TRBJ1-2; D unresolved. CDR3 length: 13 amino acids. Trimming took 0 bases from V and 2 from J, leaving 5 bases between them. The V gene's germline CDR1 is SGHRS and CDR2 YFSETQ.

The CDR3 region is CASTDRGNYGYTF. The CDR3 region has the DNA TGTGCCAGCACTGACAGGGGGAACTATGGCTACACCTTC. The chain uses TRBV5-6 and TRBJ1-2; 9 bases align to TRBD1. Germline lookup yields CDR1 SGHDT and CDR2 YYEEEE. This CDR3 has 13 residues. Trimming at V came to 6 bases and at J to 2 bases, leaving 2 bases not matched to a gene. Full variable domain (rest looked up from reference TRBV5-6 and TRBJ1-2): DAGVTQSPTHLIKTRGQQVTLRCSPKSGHDTVSWYQQALGQGPQFIFQYYEEEERQRGNFPDRFSGHQFPNYSSELNVNALLLGDSALYLCASTDRGNYGYTFGSGTRLTVV.

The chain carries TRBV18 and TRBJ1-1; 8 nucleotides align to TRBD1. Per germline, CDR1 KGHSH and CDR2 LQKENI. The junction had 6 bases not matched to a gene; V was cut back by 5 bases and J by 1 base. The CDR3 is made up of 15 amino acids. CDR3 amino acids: CASSTGQAQNTEAFF. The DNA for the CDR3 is TGTGCCAGCTCAACGGGACAGGCCCAGAACACTGAAGCTTTCTTT.

CDR3 sequence: CASSYGTGKISNQPQHF. The CDR3 nucleotides are TGTGCCAGTAGCTATGGGACAGGGAAGATTAGCAATCAGCCCCAGCATTTT. The chain joins TRBV19 to TRBJ1-5; 9 nucleotides match TRBD1. The CDR3 length is 17 residues. Germline V gene data show CDR1 as LNHDA and CDR2 as SQIVND (reference sequence). The V gene end was trimmed by 6 bases and the J gene end by 0 bases; junction bases not matched to a gene: 9.

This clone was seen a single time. The CDR3 here is CASTHGGTEGYTF. CDR3 nucleotide sequence: TGTGCCAGCACCCACGGGGGGACGGAAGGCTACACCTTC. The V call is TRBV3-1 (or the pseudogene TRBV3-2), the J call TRBJ1-2; possible D gene TRBD1, 5 bases. The CDR3 totals 13 residues. Germline loops: CDR1 LGHDT, CDR2 YNNKEL (reference sequence). V lost 7 bases and J lost 8, with 17 bases in between.

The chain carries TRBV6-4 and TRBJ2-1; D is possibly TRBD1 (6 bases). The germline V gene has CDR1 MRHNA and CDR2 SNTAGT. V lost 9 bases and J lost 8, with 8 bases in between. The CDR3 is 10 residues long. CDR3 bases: TGTGCCAGAGAGGGGGATGAGCAGTTCTTC. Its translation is CAREGDEQFF.

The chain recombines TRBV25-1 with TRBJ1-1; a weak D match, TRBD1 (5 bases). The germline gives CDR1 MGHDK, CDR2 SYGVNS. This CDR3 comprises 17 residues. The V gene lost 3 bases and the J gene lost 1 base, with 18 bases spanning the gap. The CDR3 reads CASSELVLGRENTEAFF. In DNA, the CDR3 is TGTGCCAGCAGTGAGCTTGTTTTGGGCAGGGAGAACACTGAAGCTTTCTTT.

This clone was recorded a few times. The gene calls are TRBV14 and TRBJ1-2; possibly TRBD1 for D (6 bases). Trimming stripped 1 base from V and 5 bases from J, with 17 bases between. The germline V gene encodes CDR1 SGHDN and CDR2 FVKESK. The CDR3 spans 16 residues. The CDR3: CASSQVGRTAFYGYTF. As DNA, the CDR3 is TGTGCCAGCAGCCAAGTAGGCCGGACAGCCTTTTATGGCTACACCTTC.

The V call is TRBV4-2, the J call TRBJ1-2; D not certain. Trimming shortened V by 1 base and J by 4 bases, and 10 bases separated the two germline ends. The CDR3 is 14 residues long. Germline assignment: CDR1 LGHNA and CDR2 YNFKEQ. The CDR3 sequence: CASSQGGGVYGYTF. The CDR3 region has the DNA TGTGCCAGCAGCCAAGGAGGAGGAGTCTATGGCTACACCTTC.

The CDR3 reads CAWSAGVAGGGETQYF. As DNA, the CDR3 is TGTGCCTGGAGTGCGGGGGTAGCGGGAGGAGGCGAGACCCAGTACTTC. The chain uses TRBV30 and TRBJ2-5, with 10 nucleotides matching TRBD2. V trimming: 1 base; J trimming: 5 bases; junction bases outside the gene matches: 10. The CDR3 totals 16 residues. Germline loops: CDR1 GTSNPN, CDR2 SVGIG (reference sequence).

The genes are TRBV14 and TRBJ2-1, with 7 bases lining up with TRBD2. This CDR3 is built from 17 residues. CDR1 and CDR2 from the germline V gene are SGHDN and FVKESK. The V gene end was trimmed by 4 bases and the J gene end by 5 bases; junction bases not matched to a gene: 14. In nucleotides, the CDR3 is TGTGCCAGCAGCCCCGGCCCGGCGGGAGTACTACACAATGAGCAGTTCTTC. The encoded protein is CASSPGPAGVLHNEQFF.

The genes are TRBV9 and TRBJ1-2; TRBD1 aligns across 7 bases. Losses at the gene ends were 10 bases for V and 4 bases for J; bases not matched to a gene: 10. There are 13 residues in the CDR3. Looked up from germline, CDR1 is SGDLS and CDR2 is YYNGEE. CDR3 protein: CASRGDSLYGYTF. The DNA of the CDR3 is TGTGCCTCGCGGGGGGACAGCCTCTATGGCTACACCTTC.